This is a list of T cell receptor beta chains from one sample in a study of cytotoxic CD8 clonotypes in ibrutinib-treated CLL. Measured with immunoSEQ multiplex PCR; TCRdb has only the in-frame clones, and not every one. The sample contains roughly 250,000 clones, 70% of which appear only once. Sequences were derived from PBMCs, sampled after 24 months of ibrutinib treatment. These receptors came from a human donor with chronic lymphocytic leukemia. Each CDR3 is given with its conserved first and last residue. D genes are given only for firm matches. Size tells how often a clone was seen (once, few, many) or the class of an expanded clone, and some rows leave it out.

cdr3_length j_call clone_size v_call d_call cdr3_nt cdr3_aa
14 TRBJ2-1 NA TRBV10-3 NA TGTGCCATCAGTGGGTCGACCGAGAAGGGGGAGCAGTTCTTC CAISGSTEKGEQFF
16 TRBJ2-5 NA TRBV10-1 NA TGCGCCAGCAGTGAGTCTGGGAATACTCACTCGGAGACCCAGTACTTC CASSESGNTHSETQYF
16 TRBJ1-1 NA TRBV4-1 NA TGCGCCAGCAGCCAAGTCACCCCGGGACAGAACACTGAAGCTTTCTTT CASSQVTPGQNTEAFF
13 TRBJ2-2 NA TRBV29-1 NA TGCAGCGTTGATAAGGGACCCACCGGGGAGCTGTTTTTT CSVDKGPTGELFF
15 TRBJ2-1 NA TRBV6-5 NA TGTGCCAGCAGTTACTCGGGGGAAGTCTTCAATGAGCAGTTCTTC CASSYSGEVFNEQFF
15 TRBJ1-4 NA TRBV11-2 TRBD1 TGTGCCAGCAGCTCCTGGACAGGGACTAATGAAAAACTGTTTTTT CASSSWTGTNEKLFF
15 TRBJ2-2 NA TRBV7-2 NA TGTGCCAGCAGCTTACACTCCGCGAACACCGGGGAGCTGTTTTTT CASSLHSANTGELFF
12 TRBJ2-3 NA TRBV5-1 NA TGCGCCAGCAGCAAAGGGACAGATACGCAGTATTTT CASSKGTDTQYF
15 TRBJ2-5 NA TRBV5-1 TRBD1 TGCGCCAGCAGCCCGGGACAGGGGGGCCAAGAGACCCAGTACTTC CASSPGQGGQETQYF
13 TRBJ1-1 NA TRBV30 NA TGTGCCTGGAGTGTACTAGAGAACACTGAAGCTTTCTTT CAWSVLENTEAFF
13 TRBJ1-4 NA TRBV30 TRBD1 TGTGCCTGGAGCGGGACAGGGAGTGAAAAACTGTTTTTT CAWSGTGSEKLFF
13 TRBJ1-1 NA TRBV4-2 NA TGTGCCAGCAGCCAATTCGACGCTAATGAAGCTTTCTTT CASSQFDANEAFF
14 TRBJ1-5 few TRBV28 NA TGTGCCAGCAGTTTATTCGGGACGACTCAGCCCCAGCATTTT CASSLFGTTQPQHF
11 TRBJ1-1 NA TRBV4-1 NA TGCGCCAGCAGCCTTGCGGGACCGGCTTTCTTT CASSLAGPAFF
13 TRBJ1-1 NA TRBV13 NA TGTGCCAGCAGCCCGACGCGGGGTGCTGAAGCTTTCTTT CASSPTRGAEAFF